The 28 T cell receptor beta chains in this list originate from one sample, sequenced in a study of long-term antiretroviral therapy in people with HIV. The immunoSEQ assay was v3.0, run at survey level. TCRdb's table, derived via immunoSEQ multiplex PCR, lists solely in-frame clones and lacks some. The sample carries around 25,000 clones, 81% recorded once. Material: unsorted PBMCs, obtained 4.4 years after starting antiretroviral therapy. All receptors derive from a man aged 25-40 years with HIV.

This chain joins TRBV12-5 and TRBJ1-5; D remains ambiguous. This CDR3 comprises 11 residues. Per germline, CDR1 LGHNT and CDR2 FRNRAP. Trimming removed 4 bases at V and 4 bases at J, with 2 bases between. The CDR3 DNA reads TGTGCTAGTGGTTCTAATCAGCCCCAGCATTTT. It is translated as CASGSNQPQHF.

The CDR3, as DNA: TGTGCCAGTAGTACCTGGGGCCCCTACGAGCAGTACTTC. Protein sequence: CASSTWGPYEQYF. The chain has TRBV19 and TRBJ2-7, with a tentative D call TRBD1 (5 bases). Germline V gene lookup returns CDR1 LNHDA and CDR2 SQIVND (reference sequence). The length of the CDR3 is 13 residues. V was trimmed by 4 bases and J by 2 bases, leaving 9 bases between them.

The V and J genes are TRBV27 and TRBJ2-7, with 8 bases fitting TRBD1. The CDR3 consists of 13 residues. Unmatched junction bases numbered 4, after V lost 4 bases and J lost 5 bases. CDR1 is MNHEY and CDR2 is SMNVEV in the germline V gene (reference sequence). CDR3 sequence: CASSWTGMDEQYF. In DNA, the CDR3 is TGTGCCAGCAGTTGGACAGGGATGGACGAGCAGTACTTC.

The genes are TRBV18 and TRBJ1-1; D perhaps matches TRBD1 (5 bases). The CDR3 has 16 amino acids. CDR1 and CDR2 from the germline V gene are KGHSH and LQKENI. V lost 1 base to trimming and J lost 7 bases, with 19 bases between them. CDR3 in amino acids: CASSPRSGSGGSEAFF. CDR3 nucleotide sequence: TGTGCCAGCTCACCACGTTCAGGGTCCGGGGGTAGTGAAGCTTTCTTT.

This chain connects TRBV2 to TRBJ1-4; no reliable D call. The CDR3 is made up of 15 amino acids. V was trimmed by 5 bases and J by 0 bases, leaving 10 bases between them. In germline, CDR1 is SNHLY, CDR2 FYNNEI. CDR3 in amino acids: CASSYPGTTNEKLFF. Here the CDR3 DNA reads TGTGCCAGCAGTTACCCGGGGACAACTAATGAAAAACTGTTTTTT.

V is TRBV27 and J is TRBJ1-2; 8 bases fit TRBD1. Per germline, CDR1 MNHEY and CDR2 SMNVEV (reference sequence). The CDR3 is 14 amino acids. J was trimmed by 5 bases and V by 3 bases; bases with no gene match: 5. The CDR3 is CASSLQQGAYGYTF. The CDR3 region has the DNA TGTGCCAGCAGTTTGCAGCAGGGGGCATATGGCTACACCTTC.

CDR3 coding DNA: TGCAGCGCCACAGGCCCCTCTCGACAGGGGACTGAAGCTTTCTTT. It codes for CSATGPSRQGTEAFF. This rearrangement joins TRBV29-1 to TRBJ1-1; 8 bases match TRBD1. The CDR3 is 15 amino acids. V dropped 7 bases and J dropped 5; count of bases not matched to a gene: 15. Looked up from germline, CDR1 is SQVTM and CDR2 is ANQGSEA.

The chain links TRBV19 to TRBJ1-1; 8 bases are shared with TRBD1. This CDR3 contains 12 residues. Germline-derived CDR1 and CDR2 are LNHDA and SQIVND (reference sequence). The junction had 2 bases not matched to a gene; V was cut back by 6 bases and J by 5 bases. CDR3: CASSQGATEAFF. CDR3 DNA: TGTGCCAGTAGCCAGGGGGCAACTGAAGCTTTCTTT.

This clone was seen just once. The CDR3 nucleotides read TGTGCCAGTAGCTTATCCGGGACAGCCTACGAGCAGTACTTC. Encoded protein: CASSLSGTAYEQYF. This chain joins TRBV19 and TRBJ2-7, with 7 bases identical to TRBD1. V lost 6 bases to trimming and J lost 2 bases; unmatched junction nucleotides: 7. The CDR3 has 14 amino acids. CDR1 LNHDA and CDR2 SQIVND come from the germline V gene (reference sequence).

The V and J genes are TRBV7-9 and TRBJ1-2; D is undetermined. Per the germline V gene, CDR1 is SEHNR and CDR2 is FQNEAQ (reference sequence). This CDR3 comprises 11 residues. V was pared by 5 bases and J by 7 bases, with 8 bases between. The CDR3 DNA reads TGTGCCAGCAGCCTAGAAACTGGCTACACCTTC. It translates to CASSLETGYTF.

The rearrangement links TRBV5-1 to TRBJ1-2; weak D call: TRBD1 (5 bases). The CDR3 covers 16 residues. Germline V gives CDR1 SGHRS, CDR2 YFSETQ. V lost 4 bases, J lost 4 bases, and 20 bases lay in between. DNA of the CDR3: TGCGCCAGCAGCCCCAGGCGGTCACAGGCCCCCTATGGCTACACCTTC. Translated: CASSPRRSQAPYGYTF.

The CDR3 protein is CASSLVRDRATEPDSPLHF. In DNA, the CDR3 is TGTGCCAGCAGCTTGGTCCGGGACAGGGCGACCGAGCCGGATTCACCCCTCCACTTT. V gene TRBV5-6 combines with J gene TRBJ1-6, with 9 bases lining up with TRBD1. The CDR3 covers 19 residues. Germline V gene lookup returns CDR1 SGHDT and CDR2 YYEEEE. V was pared by 0 bases and J by 8 bases, with 15 bases of the junction left unmatched.

V is TRBV5-6 and J is TRBJ1-6; 7 bases line up with TRBD1. This CDR3 spans 17 amino acids. J was trimmed by 4 bases and V by 4 bases; bases with no gene match: 11. CDR1 and CDR2 from the germline V gene are SGHDT and YYEEEE. Here the CDR3 DNA reads TGTGCCAGCAGCCTCCAGACAGGGCACCCTTATAATTCACCCCTCCACTTT. It codes for CASSLQTGHPYNSPLHF.

The rearrangement joins TRBV6-6 to TRBJ2-6; D is unclear. Trimming cost V 5 bases and J 4 bases, with 12 bases left between them. The CDR3 is 15 residues long. CDR1 and CDR2 from the germline V gene are MNHNY and SVGAGI (reference sequence). The CDR3 is CASSRNTAGANVLTF. The CDR3 nucleotides read TGTGCCAGCAGTCGGAACACCGCCGGGGCCAACGTCCTGACTTTC.

This clone has a single count. Compared with germline, one end of the junction differs, possibly owing to a read error. Here the CDR3 DNA reads TGTGCCAGCAGTGAAAGGGGACACTCCGACGAGCAGTACTTC. Translated, it gives CASSERGHSDEQYF. The chain links TRBV6-1 to TRBJ2-7; maybe TRBD1 (6 bases). There are 14 residues in the CDR3. Germline CDR1 reads MNHNS; CDR2 reads SASEGT.

The chain has TRBV4-1 and TRBJ2-7, with 8 nucleotides matching TRBD2. Looked up from germline, CDR1 is MGHRA and CDR2 is YSYEKL. J lost 0 bases, V lost 0 bases, and 1 base had no gene match. The CDR3 is 15 amino acids. The CDR3 loop is CASSQDSGNSYEQYF. CDR3 nucleotide sequence: TGCGCCAGCAGCCAAGATAGCGGGAACTCCTACGAGCAGTACTTC.

This rearrangement joins TRBV27 to TRBJ1-5, with D hard to call. CDR3 size: 13 residues. Trimming cost V 1 base and J 4 bases, with 5 bases left between them. Germline V gene data show CDR1 as MNHEY and CDR2 as SMNVEV (reference sequence). CDR3 in amino acids: CASSLWENQPQHF. The CDR3 DNA reads TGTGCCAGCAGTTTATGGGAAAATCAGCCCCAGCATTTT.

This chain links TRBV6-5 with TRBJ1-5; D might be TRBD1 (5 bases). Germline V gene lookup returns CDR1 MNHEY and CDR2 SVGAGI. The CDR3 runs to 15 residues. Trimming shortened V by 0 bases and J by 6 bases, and 12 bases separated the two germline ends. The CDR3 bases are TGTGCCAGCAGTTACTCGGGGGGTTCGAGTCAGCCCCAGCATTTT. Its protein product is CASSYSGGSSQPQHF.

This clone appeared a few times. The rearrangement links TRBV6-4 to TRBJ2-6, with D unresolved. Trimming removed 2 bases from V and 1 base from J, with 3 bases in between. CDR1 and CDR2 from the germline V gene are MRHNA and SNTAGT. The CDR3 is 14 amino acids. The CDR3 DNA reads TGTGCCAGCAGTGACACTTCTGGGGCCAACGTCCTGACTTTC. Amino acids: CASSDTSGANVLTF.

This clone occurred once. The chain uses TRBV28 and TRBJ2-2; TRBD1 or TRBD2 may be the D gene (5 bases each). Trimming stripped 3 bases from V and 3 bases from J, with 11 bases between. This CDR3 has 15 residues. Germline V gene data show CDR1 as MDHEN and CDR2 as SYDVKM. The CDR3 region is CASSLTGAYTGELFF. The CDR3 coding sequence is TGTGCCAGCAGTTTGACCGGGGCTTACACCGGGGAGCTGTTTTTT.

A single count supports this clone. CDR3 region: CASSEWAENTEAFF. CDR3 in DNA: TGTGCCAGCAGTGAATGGGCAGAGAACACTGAAGCTTTCTTT. V and J are TRBV6-1 and TRBJ1-1, with unresolved D. Germline V gives CDR1 MNHNS, CDR2 SASEGT. The V gene lost 2 bases and the J gene lost 1 base, with 8 bases spanning the gap. The CDR3 is made up of 14 amino acids.

The gene calls are TRBV28 and TRBJ2-5; D gene unclear. V shed 2 bases and J shed 5 bases, with 9 bases lying between them. The CDR3 consists of 13 residues. Germline lookup yields CDR1 MDHEN and CDR2 SYDVKM. CDR3 in amino acids: CASSLMGMETQYF. The CDR3 region has the DNA TGTGCCAGCAGTTTAATGGGGATGGAGACCCAGTACTTC.

The V gene is TRBV9, the J gene TRBJ2-3; D gene uncertain. CDR3 length: 16 residues. The germline V gene encodes CDR1 SGDLS and CDR2 YYNGEE. V was pared by 0 bases and J by 1 base, with 12 bases between. The CDR3 protein is CASSVDPFLGTDTQYF. Here the CDR3 DNA reads TGTGCCAGCAGCGTAGATCCCTTTTTGGGCACAGATACGCAGTATTTT. Full variable domain (outside the CDR3, taken from reference TRBV9 and TRBJ2-3): DSGVTQTPKHLITATGQRVTLRCSPRSGDLSVYWYQQSLDQGLQFLIQYYNGEERAKGNILERFSAQQFPDLHSELNLSSLELGDSALYFCASSVDPFLGTDTQYFGPGTRLTVL.

This clone has only one observation. The rearrangement links TRBV18 to TRBJ1-1, with D perhaps matching TRBD1 (5 bases). V was pared by 3 bases and J by 4 bases, with 12 bases between. The length of the CDR3 is 14 residues. Germline V gene sequence: CDR1 KGHSH, CDR2 LQKENI. In nucleotides, the CDR3 is TGTGCCAGCTCACCCGGGGGAGGTTCCACTGAAGCTTTCTTT. This gives the protein CASSPGGGSTEAFF.

This chain connects TRBV6-1 to TRBJ1-2, with 11 nucleotides matching TRBD1. CDR3 size: 15 residues. Germline assignment: CDR1 MNHNS and CDR2 SASEGT. J gave up 4 bases and V 2 bases, and 3 bases lay outside the gene matches. The CDR3 DNA follows: TGTGCCAGCAGTGAAACCGGGACAGGGGGCTATGGCTACACCTTC. This codes for CASSETGTGGYGYTF.

This clone turned up a few times. The gene calls are TRBV27 and TRBJ2-7; TRBD1 matches at 8 bases. J gave up 1 base and V 3 bases, and 2 bases lay outside the gene matches. This CDR3 comprises 14 residues. Germline lookup yields CDR1 MNHEY and CDR2 SMNVEV (reference sequence). CDR3 nucleotides: TGTGCCAGCAGTTTTAGGACAGGGTCCTACGAGCAGTACTTC. This codes for CASSFRTGSYEQYF.

The genes are TRBV10-3 and TRBJ2-7, with D perhaps matching TRBD1 or TRBD2 (5 bases each). This CDR3 is built from 15 residues. Trimming pared 5 bases from V and 0 bases from J, leaving 14 bases between. Germline CDR1 ENHRY, CDR2 SYGVKD. CDR3 region: CAISRHGTISYEQYF. Written as DNA, the CDR3 is TGTGCCATCAGTCGCCACGGGACCATCTCCTACGAGCAGTACTTC.

V is TRBV19 and J is TRBJ1-2, with D possibly TRBD1 on 5 matching bases. The CDR3 spans 14 residues. Germline V gene sequence: CDR1 LNHDA, CDR2 SQIVND (reference sequence). Deletions cut 8 bases from V and 2 bases from J, with 15 bases between. The CDR3 here is CASRPDSQNYGYTF. The CDR3 DNA is TGTGCCAGTCGACCCGACAGCCAGAACTATGGCTACACCTTC.